This T cell receptor beta chain appears in the sequencing data of a study of radiotherapy plus CTLA-4 blockade in lung cancer (dated by TCRdb to 2017 to 2018). Background for the entire study: Objective responses occurred in roughly 19% of enrolled patients, and 30% to 35% achieved disease control.

Focal radiation therapy combined with CTLA-4 blockade (ipilimumab) was tested in patients with chemo-refractory metastatic non-small-cell lung cancer. V is trimmed back by 4 bases and J by 6 bases, and the junction contains 7 bases that no gene match accounts for. Looking up the germline V gene (reference sequence) yields CDR1 SGHNT and CDR2 YYREEE. The CDR3 holds 13 amino acids from the cysteine to the phenylalanine. Just CDR3 DNA is preserved here, 39 bases in frame from base 1. Receptor libraries were prepared by the immunoSEQ multiplex PCR assay. TCRdb carries this immuneACCESS record with in-frame sequences only. Its versions omit some clonotypes, under half of them owing to an unresolved V gene in the studies checked, with the rest unexplained. This sample comprises more than 65,000 clones, roughly four fifths of them detected only once. The ten top clones hold 0.75% to 1% of the sample. On this clone itself: It lacks a known antigen. It has no much larger one-base neighbor in the sample; base qualities were not kept.

Overall study results and their limits: Increased serum interferon-beta after radiation, together with early dynamic changes in blood T cell clones, were reported to be the strongest predictors of response. After treatment with radiotherapy and ipilimumab, TCR clones that came from tumors expanded in the peripheral blood.

Sample: peripheral blood, taken from a patient treated with radiotherapy plus ipilimumab. The chain uses TRBV5-4 and TRBJ2-7, with 7 middle bases fitting TRBD1. The TCR comes from a human donor with non-small cell lung cancer who had stable disease on radiotherapy plus ipilimumab. CDR3 protein: CASSTAGGIEQYF. The bases read TGTGCCAGCAGCACAGCAGGGGGTATCGAGCAGTACTTC. The entire variable domain, with the stretches around the CDR3 drawn from the reference TRBV5-4 and TRBJ2-7 proteins, is ETGVTQSPTHLIKTRGQQVTLRCSSQSGHNTVSWYQQALGQGPQFIFQYYREEENGRGNFPPRFSGLQFPNYSSELNVNALELDDSALYLCASSTAGGIEQYFGPGTRLTVT.